This TCR beta chain was found in a study of post-analysis software for immune sequencing data. Regarding the study as a whole: A handful of TRBV segments, including TRBV5-6, TRBV5-1 and TRBV20-1, were more frequent in patients than controls.

Unique molecular identifiers had been added to the TCR beta cDNA libraries. The T cell input of roughly 0.85 to 11 million gave about half a million cDNA molecules. Each CDR3 protein gets one entry after TCRdb re-called the PCR reads with MiXCR. The repertoire has roughly 730,000 distinct CDR3 sequences, 30% of them found once; the top ten carry under 0.7%. CDR3 length: 14 residues. V was pared by 7 bases and J by 8 bases, with 17 bases between. The germline V gene has CDR1 KGHDR and CDR2 SFDVKD. Remarks on this clonotype: The antigen remains undetermined.

Sequenced: blood. V gene TRBV24-1 combines with J gene TRBJ2-1; D might be TRBD1 or TRBD2, each matching 6 bases. This sequence originates from a girl aged 10 to 17 with multiple sclerosis. CDR3 region: CATRAETGADEQFF. The DNA for the CDR3 is TGTGCCACCAGGGCGGAGACGGGGGCCGATGAGCAGTTCTTC.